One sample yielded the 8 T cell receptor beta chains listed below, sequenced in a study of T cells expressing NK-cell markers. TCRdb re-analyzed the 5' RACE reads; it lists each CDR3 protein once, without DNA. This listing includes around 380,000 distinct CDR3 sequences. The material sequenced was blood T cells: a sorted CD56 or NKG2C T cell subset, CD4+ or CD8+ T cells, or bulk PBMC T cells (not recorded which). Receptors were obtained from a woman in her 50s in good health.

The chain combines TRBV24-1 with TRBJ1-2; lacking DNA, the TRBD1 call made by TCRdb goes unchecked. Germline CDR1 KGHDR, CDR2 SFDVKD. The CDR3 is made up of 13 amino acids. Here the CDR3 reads CATQWGVNYGYTF.

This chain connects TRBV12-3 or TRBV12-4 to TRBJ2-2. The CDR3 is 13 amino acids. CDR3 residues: CASRLAVTGELFF.

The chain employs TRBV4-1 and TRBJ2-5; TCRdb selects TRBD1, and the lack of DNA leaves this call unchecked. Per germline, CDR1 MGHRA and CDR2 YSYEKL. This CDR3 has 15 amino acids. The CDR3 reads CASSQVTRGRETQYF.

CDR3 sequence reads: CASSSTGALGEPQHF. The V call is TRBV6-6, the J call TRBJ1-5. This CDR3 spans 15 amino acids. The V gene's germline CDR1 is MNHNY and CDR2 SVGAGI (reference sequence).

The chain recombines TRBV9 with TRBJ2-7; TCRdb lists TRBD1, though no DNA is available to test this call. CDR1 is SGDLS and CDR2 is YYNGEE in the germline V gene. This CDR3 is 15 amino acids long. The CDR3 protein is CASSPWLGSAYEQYF.

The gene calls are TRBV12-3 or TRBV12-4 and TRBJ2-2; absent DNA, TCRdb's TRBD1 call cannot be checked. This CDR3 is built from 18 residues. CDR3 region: CASSPITGQVISTGELFF.

CDR3 residues: CASSFSSGTPSEQYF. J is TRBJ2-7 and V is TRBV5-5; TCRdb picks TRBD2, but there is no DNA to check that call. The CDR3 loop spans 15 amino acids. Germline V gene lookup returns CDR1 SGHKS and CDR2 YYEKEE (reference sequence).

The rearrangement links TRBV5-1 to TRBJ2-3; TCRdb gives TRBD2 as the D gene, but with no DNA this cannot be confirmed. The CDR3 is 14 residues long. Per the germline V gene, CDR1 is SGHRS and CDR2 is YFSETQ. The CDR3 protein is CASTPSGITDTQYF.